This TCR beta chain was identified in a study of tumor and adjacent non-tumor tissue in lung cancer. Notes on the study in general: Shorter survival was associated with higher TCR diversity in tumors. Tumor repertoires had a smaller top 100 clone share than normal lung.

A modified ARM-PCR protocol with three rounds of nested PCR amplified TCRbeta. MiXCR, run by TCRdb on the multiplex PCR reads, gives a single entry per CDR3 protein. The sample holds 60,000 to 80,000 distinct CDR3 sequences, around 65% seen once. RNA was extracted from bulk tissue without any cell sorting. Distant lung tissue was collected more than 3 cm away from the tumor edge. Chemotherapy-naive patients with new lung cancer underwent thoracic surgery in China, August–November 2014. Germline CDR1 is SGHAT and CDR2 is FQNNGV. The CDR3 length is 13 residues. V lost 9 bases and J 2 bases, leaving 13 bases between the germline ends. Comments on this clonotype: Its antigen is unidentified.

The J gene is TRBJ1-1, the V gene TRBV11-2; D uncertain. Specimen: distant non-tumor lung tissue. The TCR was taken from a woman in her fifties or sixties with non-small cell lung cancer. The CDR3 region has the DNA TGTGCCAGAAGCAAATCATTTAACACTGAAGCTTTCTTT. Encoded protein: CARSKSFNTEAFF. The full variable domain, with the rest looked up from reference TRBV11-2 and TRBJ1-1, is EAGVAQSPRYKIIEKRQSVAFWCNPISGHATLYWYQQILGQGPKLLIQFQNNGVVDDSQLPKDRFSAERLKGVDSTLKIQPAKLEDSAVYLCARSKSFNTEAFFGQGTRLTVV.